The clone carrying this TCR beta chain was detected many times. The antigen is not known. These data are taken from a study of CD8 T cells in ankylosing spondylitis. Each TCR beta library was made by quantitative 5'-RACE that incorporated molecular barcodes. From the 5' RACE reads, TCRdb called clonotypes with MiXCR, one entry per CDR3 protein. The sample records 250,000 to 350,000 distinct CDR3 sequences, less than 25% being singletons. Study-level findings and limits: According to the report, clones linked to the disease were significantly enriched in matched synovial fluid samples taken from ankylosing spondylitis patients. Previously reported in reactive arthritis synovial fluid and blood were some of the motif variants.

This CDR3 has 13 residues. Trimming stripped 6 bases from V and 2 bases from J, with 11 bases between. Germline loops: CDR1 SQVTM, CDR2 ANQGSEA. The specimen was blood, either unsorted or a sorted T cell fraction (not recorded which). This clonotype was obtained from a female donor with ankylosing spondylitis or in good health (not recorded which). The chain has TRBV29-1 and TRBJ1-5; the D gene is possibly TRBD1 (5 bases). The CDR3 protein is CSVAPGRNQPQHF. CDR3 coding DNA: TGCAGCGTCGCCCCAGGGCGCAATCAGCCCCAGCATTTT.